A selection of T cell receptor beta chains follows, all from one sample in a study of identical twins. TCRdb re-analysed the 5' RACE reads in MiXCR, keeping a single row per CDR3 protein. The repertoire holds 400,000 to 550,000 distinct CDR3 sequences, 13% to 15% seen once, with about 0.94% in the top ten. These data were also reused for a study on yellow fever vaccine responses in identical twins.

The specimen sequenced was CD4+ T cells sorted from blood. These receptors came from a woman in her late teens or twenties in good health. CDR3s include the opening cysteine and the closing phenylalanine or tryptophan. The order of the fields is CDR3 DNA, CDR3 protein, V gene, J gene, D gene, clone size. D genes are given only for firm matches. Expanded clones are given a class, and other clones once, few, many or no size at all.

DNA: TGCAGTACTAGAGGGGGGGGGCTGAGCACAGATACGCAGTATTTT
CDR3: CSTRGGGLSTDTQYF
V: TRBV20-1
J: TRBJ2-3
D: .
size: .

DNA: TGTGCCAGCAGCTTTAGTCAGGACCATGGCTACACCTTC
CDR3: CASSFSQDHGYTF
V: TRBV7-9
J: TRBJ1-2
D: .
size: many

DNA: TGTGCCAGCTGTCGGCGACAGGGTATGGTTTACGAGCAGTACTTC
CDR3: CASCRRQGMVYEQYF
V: TRBV28
J: TRBJ2-7
D: TRBD1
size: .

DNA: TGTGCCATCAGCGAAGATTACACGGATTCACCCCTCCACTTT
CDR3: CAISEDYTDSPLHF
V: TRBV10-3
J: TRBJ1-6
D: .
size: many

DNA: TGTGCCAGCAGACCAAGGCACAACAGCGATGGCTACACCTTC
CDR3: CASRPRHNSDGYTF
V: TRBV12-3/TRBV12-4
J: TRBJ1-2
D: .
size: many

DNA: TGTGCCACCAGCAGAGACGTAGCGGGGGGGCCCAATGAGCAGTTCTTC
CDR3: CATSRDVAGGPNEQFF
V: TRBV15
J: TRBJ2-1
D: TRBD2
size: few

DNA: TGCAGCGTCCTGCTTCAAGAGACCCAGTACTTC
CDR3: CSVLLQETQYF
V: TRBV29-1
J: TRBJ2-5
D: .
size: .

DNA: TGCAGCGTTGAAGGGGGGACCTTTGAGACCCAGTACTTC
CDR3: CSVEGGTFETQYF
V: TRBV29-1
J: TRBJ2-5
D: .
size: few

DNA: TGTGCCAGCAGCTTATTCGGCAGCCTTAATGAGCAGTTCTTC
CDR3: CASSLFGSLNEQFF
V: TRBV7-8
J: TRBJ2-1
D: .
size: few

DNA: TGCAGTGCGACCTCAACTAGCCTAAAAGGAGATACGCAGTATTTT
CDR3: CSATSTSLKGDTQYF
V: TRBV20-1
J: TRBJ2-3
D: .
size: few

DNA: TGTGCTAGCGGTAGCGCGAACACCGGGGAGCTGTTTTTT
CDR3: CASGSANTGELFF
V: TRBV7-7
J: TRBJ2-2
D: .
size: .

DNA: TGTGCCAGCAGTGAACTGAGGACTAGCGGGGGGGAGTCCTTC
CDR3: CASSELRTSGGESF
V: TRBV6-1
J: TRBJ2-7
D: TRBD2
size: few

DNA: TGTGCCAGCAGGGCAGAGCGGGCCTCCTACGAGCAGTACTTC
CDR3: CASRAERASYEQYF
V: TRBV6-1
J: TRBJ2-7
D: .
size: .

DNA: TGTGCCAGCAGTTACGTACAGAACTACGAGCAGTACTTC
CDR3: CASSYVQNYEQYF
V: TRBV6-2/TRBV6-3
J: TRBJ2-7
D: .
size: .

DNA: TGTGCCAGCAGCCAAGATTGGGACCAAGAGACCCAGTACTTC
CDR3: CASSQDWDQETQYF
V: TRBV14
J: TRBJ2-5
D: .
size: few

DNA: TGTGCCAGCAGCCAAGACGGACTAGCGGGAGTGTCGAAGTCCTCCTACAATGAGCAGTTCTTC
CDR3: CASSQDGLAGVSKSSYNEQFF
V: TRBV3-1
J: TRBJ2-1
D: TRBD2
size: .

DNA: TGTGCCAGCAGTTCGAAGGGACAGGGGGTTTACGAGCAGTACTTC
CDR3: CASSSKGQGVYEQYF
V: TRBV6-2/TRBV6-3
J: TRBJ2-7
D: TRBD1
size: .

DNA: TGTGCCAGCAGGACCGGGACTCGGGGGACTAGAGTCTCGAATGAGCAGTTCTTC
CDR3: CASRTGTRGTRVSNEQFF
V: TRBV2
J: TRBJ2-1
D: TRBD2
size: few

DNA: TGCGCCAGCAGCTTGGAGGGGTTGAAGAACACTGAAGCTTTCTTT
CDR3: CASSLEGLKNTEAFF
V: TRBV5-1
J: TRBJ1-1
D: .
size: .

DNA: TGTGCCAGCAGCCCCGTTAGTCGGCCCCAAGAGACCCAGTACTTC
CDR3: CASSPVSRPQETQYF
V: TRBV5-6
J: TRBJ2-5
D: .
size: .

DNA: TGCGCCAGCAGCTTGGACTTGTATGAGCAGTTCTTC
CDR3: CASSLDLYEQFF
V: TRBV5-1
J: TRBJ2-1
D: .
size: many

DNA: TGTGCCACCAGCAGAGATAGGGGATTAAGCGGGTCATCCTACAATGAGCAGTTCTTC
CDR3: CATSRDRGLSGSSYNEQFF
V: TRBV15
J: TRBJ2-1
D: .
size: .

DNA: TGTGCCAGCAGGACCCAGGGGGTAGCTTTCTTT
CDR3: CASRTQGVAFF
V: TRBV2
J: TRBJ1-1
D: TRBD1
size: few

DNA: TGTGCCAGCAGCTTGCACAGGGGTTCCTACGAGCAGTACTTC
CDR3: CASSLHRGSYEQYF
V: TRBV7-9
J: TRBJ2-7
D: TRBD1
size: .

DNA: TGTGCCAGCAGCTCCTCTGCCTTGAGGAGGGCCTACTACGAGCAGTACTTC
CDR3: CASSSSALRRAYYEQYF
V: TRBV7-8
J: TRBJ2-7
D: .
size: few

DNA: TGTGCTAGTGGTTTAGGGCTAGCTGATAGTAGCACAGATACGCAGTATTTT
CDR3: CASGLGLADSSTDTQYF
V: TRBV12-5
J: TRBJ2-3
D: .
size: many

DNA: TGTGCCAGCAGCCAAGATAGATGGGGCAATCAGCCCCAGCATTTT
CDR3: CASSQDRWGNQPQHF
V: TRBV3-1
J: TRBJ1-5
D: .
size: many

DNA: TGTGCCAGCAGCTACATCAAGAACACCGGGGAGCTGTTTTTT
CDR3: CASSYIKNTGELFF
V: TRBV6-2/TRBV6-3
J: TRBJ2-2
D: .
size: few

DNA: TGCAGTGCGGAGAGTCTAGCGGGGGGGCCGGATACGCAGTATTTT
CDR3: CSAESLAGGPDTQYF
V: TRBV20-1
J: TRBJ2-3
D: TRBD2
size: .

DNA: TGTGCCAGCGAATCAATAGGGGGAGAGACCCAGTACTTC
CDR3: CASESIGGETQYF
V: TRBV12-3/TRBV12-4
J: TRBJ2-5
D: .
size: many

DNA: TGTGCCAGCAGTTTGCTAGCGGGAGGGCCTAGGCAGTACTTC
CDR3: CASSLLAGGPRQYF
V: TRBV12-3/TRBV12-4
J: TRBJ2-7
D: TRBD2
size: .

DNA: TGTGCCAGCAGCGAACTAGCGGGGCGCACAGATACGCAGTATTTT
CDR3: CASSELAGRTDTQYF
V: TRBV3-1
J: TRBJ2-3
D: TRBD2
size: few

DNA: TGTGCCACCAGCAGATCCTTAAACGGGAGGGGCACAGATACGCAGTATTTT
CDR3: CATSRSLNGRGTDTQYF
V: TRBV15
J: TRBJ2-3
D: TRBD2
size: many

DNA: TGTGCCAGCAGACTTGGGACAGGGGAAGGAGAGACCCAGTACTTC
CDR3: CASRLGTGEGETQYF
V: TRBV12-3/TRBV12-4
J: TRBJ2-5
D: TRBD1
size: few

DNA: TGTGCCAGCAGCTTAGGGGGAGGTAAAGAGACCCAGTACTTC
CDR3: CASSLGGGKETQYF
V: TRBV7-2
J: TRBJ2-5
D: .
size: many

DNA: TGTGCCAGCAGCCAAGATTTGACCGCCGAGAACACTGAAGCTTTCTTT
CDR3: CASSQDLTAENTEAFF
V: TRBV4-2
J: TRBJ1-1
D: .
size: few

DNA: TGCAGTGCAGCGACCCGGGAAGGCACAGATACGCAGTATTTT
CDR3: CSAATREGTDTQYF
V: TRBV20-1
J: TRBJ2-3
D: .
size: .

DNA: TGTGCCAGCAGTTTCCAGGGGGCGGGGGCACCCCTCCACTTT
CDR3: CASSFQGAGAPLHF
V: TRBV12-3/TRBV12-4
J: TRBJ1-6
D: TRBD1
size: many

DNA: TGTGCCAGCAGTTACTTGCAGGCGGTCTATAATTCACCCCTCCACTTT
CDR3: CASSYLQAVYNSPLHF
V: TRBV6-5
J: TRBJ1-6
D: .
size: many

DNA: TGTGCCAGCAGCTTAGCGCGGTCAAAACTAGATGGGTTCGACTATGGCTACACCTTC
CDR3: CASSLARSKLDGFDYGYTF
V: TRBV11-1
J: TRBJ1-2
D: .
size: few

DNA: TGTGCCAGCAGGGTAGGGATTTCCTACGAGCAGTACTTC
CDR3: CASRVGISYEQYF
V: TRBV6-1
J: TRBJ2-7
D: .
size: .

DNA: TGTGCCAGCAGCTTAGTTGCAGGGCAGGGGACTTCACCCCTCCACTTT
CDR3: CASSLVAGQGTSPLHF
V: TRBV7-8
J: TRBJ1-6
D: .
size: .